One T cell receptor (beta chain) is described in this entry. Amplification used 60 Vbeta primers and 13 Jbeta primers. The method was immunoSEQ multiplex PCR; TCRdb's version includes in-frame clones alone and lacks a portion of them. The sample lists over 100,000 clones, just under 70% occurring once. This record belongs to a study of cytomegalovirus exposure and HLA in healthy donors. At sampling all donors were nominally healthy, likely with unrecorded immune exposures. Germline CDR1 reads SGHAT; CDR2 reads FQNNGV. CDR3 length equals 17 residues. With V trimmed by 5 bases and J by 2 bases, 7 bases remained unmatched.

This receptor was identified in a man aged 25-40 years in good health and CMV-seropositive. The sequenced sample consisted of PBMCs. This chain uses TRBV11-2 with TRBJ2-2, with TRBD2 matching over 11 bases. The CDR3 here is CASSPRLAGPNTGELFF. DNA of the CDR3: TGTGCCAGCAGCCCCAGACTAGCGGGGCCCAACACCGGGGAGCTGTTTTTT.